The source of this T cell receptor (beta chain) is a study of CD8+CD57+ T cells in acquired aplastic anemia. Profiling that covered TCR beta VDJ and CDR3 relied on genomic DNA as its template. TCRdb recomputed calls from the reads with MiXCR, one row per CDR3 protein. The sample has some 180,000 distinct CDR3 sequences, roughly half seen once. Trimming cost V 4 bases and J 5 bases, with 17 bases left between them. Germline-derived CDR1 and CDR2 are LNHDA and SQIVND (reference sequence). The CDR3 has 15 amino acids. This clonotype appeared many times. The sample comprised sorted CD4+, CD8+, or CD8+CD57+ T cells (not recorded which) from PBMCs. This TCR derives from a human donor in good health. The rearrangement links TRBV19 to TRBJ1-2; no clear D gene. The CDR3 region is CASSRLTGAAYGYTF. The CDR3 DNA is TGTGCCAGTAGTAGGTTAACGGGAGCGGCTTATGGCTACACCTTC.